This T cell receptor (beta chain) was found in a study of regulatory T cells in long-lasting Graves disease. Researchers made TCR beta libraries by using iRepertoire HTBI primers and running Arm-PCR on CDR3 regions. Each CDR3 protein is one row after TCRdb ran MiXCR on the multiplex PCR reads. Here the sample spans about 500,000 distinct CDR3 sequences, 15% to 20% being singletons. This CDR3 is built from 15 residues. The V gene's germline CDR1 is GTSNPN and CDR2 SVGIG (reference sequence). V gave up 1 base and J gave up 1 base, with 12 bases separating them. There are many counts of this clonotype. Its specificity is not known. Overall study results and limits: TRBV28 was favored in persistent disease, as were TRBJ1-2 and TRBJ2-5.

Time point reported: newly diagnosed GD, antithyroid drugs for less than 3 months. Extracted RNA from PBMCs served as the source of the TCR library. These data also featured in a second study, about T cells in Graves' hyperthyroidism and ophthalmopathy. That report adds: Patients aged 18 to 65 had newly diagnosed hyperthyroidism lasting under 2 months. Criteria for exclusion of patients were uncontrolled infection, other autoimmune disease, pregnancy or lactation. Patients with ophthalmopathy were separated from those with stable hyperthyroidism by a 13 V-J model.

This sequence was found in a man between 35 and 55 years old with Graves disease. The V call is TRBV30, the J call TRBJ2-3, with D possibly matching TRBD1 (5 bases). The specimen was peripheral blood mononuclear cells (PBMCs), collected at new diagnosis, from a patient treated with antithyroid drugs. CDR3 loop: CAWSGKGIGTDTQYF. The CDR3 nucleotides are TGTGCCTGGAGTGGGAAGGGGATCGGCACAGATACGCAGTATTTT.